This T cell receptor (beta chain) was documented in a study of cytomegalovirus exposure and HLA in healthy donors. Study in general: Early on, a data release was issued that held about 85 million unique TCRs from HLA-typed donors. Study outcomes and limitations: A list of about 180 TCR beta chains associated with cytomegalovirus was given. Segments of the TCR beta V type were, in most cases, productive about 90% or about 30% of the time in an earlier analysis. The study assumed roughly uniform donor sequencing depth for presence/absence analyses.

CDR3 length: 14 residues. Germline-derived CDR1 and CDR2 are SGDLS and YYNGEE. Trimming left V 0 bases short and J 3 bases short, with 10 bases between. Researchers ran the PCR with 60 Vbeta and 13 Jbeta primers. Sequencing used immunoSEQ multiplex PCR; TCRdb keeps in-frame clones, though not all of them. The profile shows about 200,000 clones, 75% to 90% of them singletons. Comment on this clone: Antigen unknown.

The receptor's source is a woman in her twenties or thirties in good health and CMV-seronegative. The chain combines TRBV9 with TRBJ2-7, with D perhaps TRBD1 (5 bases). The source material was PBMCs. CDR3 DNA sequence: TGTGCCAGCAGCGTAGGGGGCGGCTTCTACGAGCAGTACTTC. Its protein product is CASSVGGGFYEQYF.